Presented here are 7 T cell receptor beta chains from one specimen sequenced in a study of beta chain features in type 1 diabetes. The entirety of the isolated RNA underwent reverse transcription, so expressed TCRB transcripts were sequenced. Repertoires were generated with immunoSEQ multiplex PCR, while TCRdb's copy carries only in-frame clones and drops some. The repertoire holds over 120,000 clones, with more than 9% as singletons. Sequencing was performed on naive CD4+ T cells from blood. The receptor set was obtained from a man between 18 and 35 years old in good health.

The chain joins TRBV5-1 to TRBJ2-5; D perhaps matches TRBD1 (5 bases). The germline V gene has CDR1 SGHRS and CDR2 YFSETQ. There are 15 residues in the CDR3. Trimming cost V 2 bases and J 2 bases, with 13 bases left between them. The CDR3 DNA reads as TGCGCCAGCAGCTTAGGGGTTCCCCTGCAAGAGACCCAGTACTTC. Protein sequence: CASSLGVPLQETQYF.

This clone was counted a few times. The CDR3 loop is CASTSSGGLYNEQFF. The CDR3 DNA sequence: TGTGCCAGCACCTCGAGCGGGGGTCTATACAATGAGCAGTTCTTC. The J gene is TRBJ2-1, the V gene TRBV2; TRBD2 aligns across 8 bases. CDR1 and CDR2 from the germline V gene are SNHLY and FYNNEI. The CDR3 has 15 residues. V was pared by 7 bases and J by 4 bases, with 9 bases of the junction left unmatched.

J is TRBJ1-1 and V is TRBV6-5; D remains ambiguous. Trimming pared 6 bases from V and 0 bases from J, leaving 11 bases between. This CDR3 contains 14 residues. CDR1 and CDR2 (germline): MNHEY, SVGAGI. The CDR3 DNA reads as TGTGCCAGCAGGGGAGGTAGCCTGAACACTGAAGCTTTCTTT. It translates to CASRGGSLNTEAFF.

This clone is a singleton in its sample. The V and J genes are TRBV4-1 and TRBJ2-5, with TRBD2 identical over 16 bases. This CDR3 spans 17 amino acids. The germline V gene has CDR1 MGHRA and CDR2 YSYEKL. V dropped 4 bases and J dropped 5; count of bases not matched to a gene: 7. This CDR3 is CASSPGTSGGGGETQYF. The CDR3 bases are TGCGCCAGCAGCCCCGGGACTAGCGGGGGGGGTGGGGAGACCCAGTACTTC.

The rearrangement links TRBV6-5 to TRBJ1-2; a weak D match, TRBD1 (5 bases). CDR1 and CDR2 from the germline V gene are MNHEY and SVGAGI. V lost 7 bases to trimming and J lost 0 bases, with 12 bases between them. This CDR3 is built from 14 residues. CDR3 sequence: CASKLGVTNYGYTF. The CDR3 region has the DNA TGTGCCAGCAAATTAGGGGTGACTAACTATGGCTACACCTTC.

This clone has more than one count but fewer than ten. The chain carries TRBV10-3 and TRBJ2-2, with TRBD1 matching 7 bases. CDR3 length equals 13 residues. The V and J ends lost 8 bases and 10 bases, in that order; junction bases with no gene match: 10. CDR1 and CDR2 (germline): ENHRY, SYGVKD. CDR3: CAIRRTGELELFF. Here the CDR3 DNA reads TGTGCCATCCGCAGGACAGGAGAGTTGGAGCTGTTTTTT.

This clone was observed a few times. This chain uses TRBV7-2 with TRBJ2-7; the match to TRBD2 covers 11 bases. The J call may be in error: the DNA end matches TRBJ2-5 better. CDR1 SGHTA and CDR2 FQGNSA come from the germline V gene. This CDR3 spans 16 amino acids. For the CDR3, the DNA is TGTGCCAGCAGCTTAGCGCGGGGACTAGCGGAAGAGACCCAGTACTTC. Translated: CASSLARGLAEETQYF.